One sample yielded the 28 T cell receptor beta chains listed below, sequenced in a study of cytomegalovirus exposure and HLA in healthy donors. The repertoire was sequenced with immunoSEQ multiplex PCR; TCRdb's copy has only in-frame clones and lacks some. Here the sample spans some 110,000 clones, roughly nine tenths being singletons. The specimen was PBMCs. Source of these receptors: a woman aged 18-29 years in good health and CMV-seropositive.

The gene calls are TRBV19 and TRBJ2-1, with D possibly matching TRBD1 (5 bases). CDR3 size: 14 residues. Germline V lookup: CDR1 LNHDA, CDR2 SQIVND (reference sequence). The V end was cut by 4 bases, the J end by 9 bases, with 16 bases between. The CDR3 DNA sequence: TGTGCCAGTAGTAAGGGCACGGAAAGGGGTGAGCAGTTCTTC. Translated, it gives CASSKGTERGEQFF.

This clone was observed a single time. The genes are TRBV2 and TRBJ2-7, with 8 bases fitting TRBD2. Trimming took 6 bases from V and 1 from J; bases not matched to a gene: 5. The CDR3 runs 14 residues. CDR1 SNHLY and CDR2 FYNNEI come from the germline V gene. The CDR3 here is CASRAGGSSYEQYF. In DNA, the CDR3 is TGTGCCAGCAGGGCGGGGGGATCATCCTACGAGCAGTACTTC. The whole variable domain, filled in from reference TRBV2 and TRBJ2-7, reads EPEVTQTPSHQVTQMGQEVILRCVPISNHLYFYWYRQILGQKVEFLVSFYNNEISEKSEIFDDQFSVERPDGSNFTLKIRSTKLEDSAMYFCASRAGGSSYEQYFGPGTRLTVT.

The chain couples TRBV7-9 to TRBJ1-1; D might be TRBD1 (6 bases). This CDR3 is 15 amino acids long. CDR1 is SEHNR and CDR2 is FQNEAQ in the germline V gene (reference sequence). V shed 2 bases and J shed 1 base, with 11 bases lying between them. CDR3 amino acids: CASSLPRGANTEAFF. The DNA for the CDR3 is TGTGCCAGCAGCTTACCCCGGGGGGCGAACACTGAAGCTTTCTTT. Supplemented by reference TRBV7-9 and TRBJ1-1, the full variable domain reads DTGVSQNPRHKITKRGQNVTFRCDPISEHNRLYWYRQTLGQGPEFLTYFQNEAQLEKSRLLSDRFSAERPKGSFSTLEIQRTEQGDSAMYLCASSLPRGANTEAFFGQGTRLTVV.

The chain joins TRBV6-1 to TRBJ1-2; D is possibly TRBD1 (5 bases). V lost 2 bases and J 8 bases, leaving 9 bases between the germline ends. The CDR3 has 12 residues. CDR1 and CDR2 from the germline V gene are MNHNS and SASEGT. The CDR3 is CASSEQGNGYTF. In nucleotides, the CDR3 is TGTGCCAGCAGTGAACAGGGAAACGGCTACACCTTC.

The chain couples TRBV6-6 to TRBJ2-1; 8 bases map to TRBD2. The length of the CDR3 is 12 residues. Germline V gene lookup returns CDR1 MNHNY and CDR2 SVGAGI (reference sequence). With 6 bases clipped from V and 8 bases from J, the junction kept 3 bases outside the gene matches. The CDR3 nucleotides are TGTGCCAGCAGCCCAGCGGGGGATGAGCAGTTCTTC. The encoded protein is CASSPAGDEQFF.

This sequence joins TRBV29-1 and TRBJ2-7; D may be TRBD1 (6 bases). Per germline, CDR1 SQVTM and CDR2 ANQGSEA. The CDR3 totals 13 residues. V shed 6 bases and J shed 3 bases, with 15 bases lying between them. CDR3: CSVRDIASYEQYF. The CDR3 DNA reads as TGCAGCGTCCGGGACATCGCGAGCTACGAGCAGTACTTC.

The genes are TRBV27 and TRBJ2-4; the D gene is possibly TRBD2 (6 bases). Trimming cost V 1 base and J 0 bases, with 13 bases left between them. The CDR3 loop spans 17 amino acids. Germline assignment: CDR1 MNHEY and CDR2 SMNVEV (reference sequence). The chain's CDR3 is CASSLYGGSLAKNIQYF. The DNA for the CDR3 is TGTGCCAGCAGTTTATATGGGGGGAGTTTAGCCAAAAACATTCAGTACTTC.

This clone was observed a handful of times. The chain couples TRBV2 to TRBJ2-7, with D perhaps matching TRBD2 (5 bases). This CDR3 spans 14 amino acids. Germline CDR1 SNHLY, CDR2 FYNNEI. The V end was cut by 5 bases, the J end by 3 bases, with 14 bases between. The CDR3 DNA is TGTGCCAGCAGTTTGGAGGCAAGACACTACGAGCAGTACGTC. It yields the protein CASSLEARHYEQYV.

V is TRBV15 and J is TRBJ2-5; 7 bases fit TRBD1. The CDR3 consists of 15 residues. The germline V gene has CDR1 LNHNV and CDR2 YYDKDF (reference sequence). The V gene end was trimmed by 6 bases and the J gene end by 1 base; junction bases not matched to a gene: 8. CDR3 DNA: TGTGCCACCAGTGAACAGGGGAATATCCAAGAGACCCAGTACTTC. Amino acid sequence: CATSEQGNIQETQYF.

This chain connects TRBV29-1 to TRBJ1-2, with D perhaps matching TRBD1 (5 bases). V was pared by 4 bases and J by 6 bases, with 18 bases between. CDR1 is SQVTM and CDR2 is ANQGSEA in the germline V gene. The CDR3 extends over 14 amino acids. CDR3 sequence reads: CSVVSQVKGNGYTF. DNA of the CDR3: TGCAGCGTTGTAAGCCAGGTCAAGGGGAATGGCTACACCTTC.

This clone was seen just once. The V gene is TRBV5-1, the J gene TRBJ2-5, with 7 bases lining up with TRBD2. The CDR3 length is 13 residues. V was clipped by 4 bases and J by 5 bases; unmatched bases: 5. CDR1 SGHRS and CDR2 YFSETQ come from the germline V gene. Here the CDR3 DNA reads TGCGCCAGCAGCCCCGGGGGGAGGGAGACCCAGTACTTC. Its translation: CASSPGGRETQYF.

This clone was picked up one time. The rearrangement uses TRBV27 and TRBJ2-2, with unresolved D. The ends were cut back, 2 bases at V and 5 bases at J, with 3 bases in the middle. The CDR3 has 12 amino acids. Germline lookup yields CDR1 MNHEY and CDR2 SMNVEV (reference sequence). The CDR3 is CASSLQTGELFF. CDR3 DNA: TGTGCCAGCAGTTTACAAACCGGGGAGCTGTTTTTT.

This chain joins TRBV6-1 and TRBJ1-5; 10 nucleotides align to TRBD1. Germline CDR1 and CDR2: MNHNS and SASEGT. The ends lost 6 bases at V and 6 bases at J; junction bases unmatched: 5. The CDR3 length is 14 residues. The DNA for the CDR3 is TGTGCCAGCAGGGACAGGGGGAGTTCTCAGCCCCAGCATTTT. Encoded protein: CASRDRGSSQPQHF.

This chain uses TRBV19 with TRBJ1-2; 7 bases align to TRBD1. CDR3 size: 15 residues. V trimming: 3 bases; J trimming: 5 bases; junction bases outside the gene matches: 9. Germline CDR1 and CDR2: LNHDA and SQIVND (reference sequence). CDR3 nucleotides: TGTGCCAGTAGTATTCCCTCGGCAGGGGGTTATGGCTACACCTTC. Its translation: CASSIPSAGGYGYTF. Full variable domain (missing parts from reference TRBV19 and TRBJ1-2): DGGITQSPKYLFRKEGQNVTLSCEQNLNHDAMYWYRQDPGQGLRLIYYSQIVNDFQKGDIAEGYSVSREKKESFPLTVTSAQKNPTAFYLCASSIPSAGGYGYTFGSGTRLTVV.

V is TRBV7-3 and J is TRBJ2-7; a possible D gene is TRBD2 (6 bases). V was cut by 5 bases and J by 0 bases, with 8 bases left in between. Germline V gene lookup returns CDR1 SGHTA and CDR2 FQGTGA. This CDR3 comprises 13 residues. The CDR3 nucleotides are TGTGCCAGCAGCCGGGACTTCTCCTACGAGCAGTACTTC. Amino acid sequence: CASSRDFSYEQYF.

The J gene is TRBJ1-5, the V gene TRBV13; a weak D match, TRBD1 (5 bases). V gave up 0 bases and J gave up 3 bases, with 6 bases separating them. This CDR3 region has 14 residues. Germline-derived CDR1 and CDR2 are PRHDT and FYEKMQ (reference sequence). As DNA, the CDR3 is TGTGCCAGCAGCTTAGGCAGGGACAATCAGCCCCAGCATTTT. Residues: CASSLGRDNQPQHF.

The chain combines TRBV7-9 with TRBJ2-2; 9 bases agree with TRBD1. CDR1 is SEHNR, CDR2 FQNEAQ, per germline (reference sequence). Trimming cost V 5 bases and J 1 base; bases outside gene matches: 8. The CDR3 runs to 17 residues. CDR3 nucleotide sequence: TGTGCCAGCAGCGACCGGGACAGGGCATGGAACACCGGGGAGCTGTTTTTT. As protein: CASSDRDRAWNTGELFF.

The rearrangement links TRBV5-1 to TRBJ1-3; perhaps TRBD1 as D (6 bases). This CDR3 has 14 residues. V was shortened by 3 bases and J by 0 bases, with 7 bases between the two germline ends. Per germline, CDR1 SGHRS and CDR2 YFSETQ. CDR3 nucleotides: TGCGCCAGCAGCTCGACAGGCTCTGGAAACACCATATATTTT. This encodes CASSSTGSGNTIYF.

V and J are TRBV4-1 and TRBJ1-2; D remains unclear. This CDR3 is built from 15 residues. Deletions cut 4 bases from V and 8 bases from J, with 20 bases between. Germline CDR1 reads MGHRA; CDR2 reads YSYEKL. CDR3 region: CASSLSDAERKGYTF. DNA of the CDR3: TGCGCCAGCAGCCTTAGCGACGCCGAGAGGAAAGGCTACACCTTC.

This CDR3 reads CASSPTGINNSPLHF. CDR3 sequence (DNA): TGTGCCAGCTCACCTACAGGGATAAATAATTCACCCCTCCACTTT. This chain joins TRBV18 and TRBJ1-6; weak D call: TRBD1 (6 bases). The CDR3 is 15 residues long. Per germline, CDR1 KGHSH and CDR2 LQKENI. Trimming took off 3 bases at V and 5 bases at J, with 11 bases between the two ends.

The rearrangement uses TRBV18 and TRBJ2-2; weak D call: TRBD2 (6 bases). This CDR3 has 12 amino acids. Germline values: CDR1 KGHSH, CDR2 LQKENI. V gave up 1 base and J gave up 9 bases, with 6 bases separating them. CDR3 sequence reads: CASSPRDWELFF. As DNA, the CDR3 is TGTGCCAGCTCACCACGGGACTGGGAGCTGTTTTTT.

V usage is TRBV6-1 and J usage is TRBJ1-5; TRBD1 matches at 7 bases. The germline gives CDR1 MNHNS, CDR2 SASEGT. Germline trimming cut 6 bases from V and 2 bases from J; bases unmatched to any gene: 4. The CDR3 runs 14 residues. The CDR3 region is CASRNTGGNQPQHF. In nucleotides, the CDR3 is TGTGCCAGCAGAAACACAGGGGGCAATCAGCCCCAGCATTTT.

V and J are TRBV10-2 and TRBJ2-7, with unresolved D. Germline-derived CDR1 and CDR2 are WSHSY and SAAADI. The CDR3 is 11 residues long. Trimming pared 3 bases from V and 10 bases from J, leaving 10 bases between. CDR3 in DNA: TGCGCCAGCAGTGATTCGGGTTTACAGTACTTC. As protein: CASSDSGLQYF.

This chain links TRBV18 with TRBJ2-6; D ambiguous. There are 15 residues in the CDR3. Trimming pared 0 bases from V and 0 bases from J, leaving 3 bases between. Germline loops: CDR1 KGHSH, CDR2 LQKENI. The CDR3, as DNA: TGTGCCAGCTCACCACCATACTCTGGGGCCAACGTCCTGACTTTC. This encodes CASSPPYSGANVLTF.

V usage is TRBV6-1 and J usage is TRBJ2-7; 10 positions agree with TRBD1. Germline CDR1 and CDR2: MNHNS and SASEGT. With V trimmed by 2 bases and J by 6 bases, 7 bases remained unmatched. The CDR3 has 15 amino acids. Here the CDR3 reads CASSEPGTGAVEQYF. The CDR3 DNA reads TGTGCCAGCAGTGAACCCGGGACAGGGGCCGTCGAGCAGTACTTC.

The J gene is TRBJ1-1, the V gene TRBV19, with 7 bases identical to TRBD1. The trim removed 6 bases at V and 2 bases at J, leaving 6 bases unmatched. There are 14 residues in the CDR3. In germline, CDR1 is LNHDA, CDR2 SQIVND (reference sequence). CDR3: CASSEDRANTEAFF. The CDR3 DNA follows: TGTGCCAGTAGCGAAGACAGGGCTAACACTGAAGCTTTCTTT.

The chain couples TRBV7-9 to TRBJ2-3; D is uncertain. V lost 5 bases and J lost 4, with 13 bases in between. CDR1 and CDR2 from the germline V gene are SEHNR and FQNEAQ (reference sequence). The CDR3 is made up of 14 amino acids. In DNA form, the CDR3 reads TGTGCCAGCAGCCCCCGAACTATGGCAGATACGCAGTATTTT. The encoded protein is CASSPRTMADTQYF.

The V and J genes are TRBV7-9 and TRBJ2-1, with 7 nucleotides matching TRBD1. V lost 2 bases and J lost 7; bases outside the gene matches: 8. CDR3 size: 15 residues. Germline V lookup: CDR1 SEHNR, CDR2 FQNEAQ (reference sequence). This chain's CDR3 is CASSLYDRASNEQFF. CDR3 in DNA: TGTGCCAGCAGCTTATACGACAGGGCTTCAAATGAGCAGTTCTTC.